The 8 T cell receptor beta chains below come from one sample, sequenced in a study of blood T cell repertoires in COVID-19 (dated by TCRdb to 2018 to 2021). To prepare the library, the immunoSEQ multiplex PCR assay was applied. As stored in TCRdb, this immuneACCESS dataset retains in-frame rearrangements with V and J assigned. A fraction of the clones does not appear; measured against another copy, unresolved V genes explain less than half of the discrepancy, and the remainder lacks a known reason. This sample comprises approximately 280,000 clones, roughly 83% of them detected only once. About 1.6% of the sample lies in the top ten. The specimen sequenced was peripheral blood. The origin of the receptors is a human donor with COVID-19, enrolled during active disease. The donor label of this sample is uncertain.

CDR3 in DNA: TGCGCCAGCAGCCCGAACGGGTTTAATGAAAAACTGTTTTTT. Its translation: CASSPNGFNEKLFF. The chain recombines TRBV4-3 with TRBJ1-4; no clear D. V lost 4 bases and J lost 4, with 10 bases in between. The V gene's germline CDR1 is LGHNA and CDR2 YSLEER. The CDR3 extends over 14 amino acids.

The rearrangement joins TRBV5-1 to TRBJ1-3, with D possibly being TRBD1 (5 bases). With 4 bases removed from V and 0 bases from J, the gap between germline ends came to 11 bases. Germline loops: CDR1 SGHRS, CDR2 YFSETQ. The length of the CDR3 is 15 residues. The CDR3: CASSVSGGSGNTIYF. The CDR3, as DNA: TGCGCCAGCAGCGTGTCCGGGGGCTCTGGAAACACCATATATTTT.

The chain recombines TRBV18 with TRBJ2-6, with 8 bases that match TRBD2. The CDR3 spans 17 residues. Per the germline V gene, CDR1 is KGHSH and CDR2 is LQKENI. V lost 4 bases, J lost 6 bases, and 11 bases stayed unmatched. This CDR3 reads CASSLSGGALLANVLTF. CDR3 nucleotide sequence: TGTGCCAGCTCACTCTCCGGGGGGGCGCTCTTGGCCAACGTCCTGACTTTC.

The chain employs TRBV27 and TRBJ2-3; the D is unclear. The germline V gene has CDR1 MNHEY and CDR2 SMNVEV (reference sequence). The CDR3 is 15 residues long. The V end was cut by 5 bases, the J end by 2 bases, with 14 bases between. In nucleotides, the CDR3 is TGTGCCAGCAGTCTTACTATGTCCTACACAGATACGCAGTATTTT. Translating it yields CASSLTMSYTDTQYF.

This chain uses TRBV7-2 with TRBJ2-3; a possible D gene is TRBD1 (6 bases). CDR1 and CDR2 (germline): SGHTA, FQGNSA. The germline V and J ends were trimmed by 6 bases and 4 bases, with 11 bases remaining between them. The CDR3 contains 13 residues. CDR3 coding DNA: TGTGCCAGCAGTCGCAACAGGGCAGATACGCAGTATTTT. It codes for CASSRNRADTQYF.

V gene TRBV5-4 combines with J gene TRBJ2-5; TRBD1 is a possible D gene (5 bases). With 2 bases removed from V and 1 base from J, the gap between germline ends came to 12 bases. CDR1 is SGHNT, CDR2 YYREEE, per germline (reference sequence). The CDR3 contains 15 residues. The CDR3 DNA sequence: TGTGCCAGCAGCTTCGACAGTCCTATCCAAGAGACCCAGTACTTC. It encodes CASSFDSPIQETQYF.

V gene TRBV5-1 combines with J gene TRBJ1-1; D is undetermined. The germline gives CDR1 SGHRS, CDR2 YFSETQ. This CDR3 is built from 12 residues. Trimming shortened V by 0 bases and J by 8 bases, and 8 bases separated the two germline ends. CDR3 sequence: CASSLAAGEAFF. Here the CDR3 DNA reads TGCGCCAGCAGCTTGGCAGCGGGAGAAGCTTTCTTT.

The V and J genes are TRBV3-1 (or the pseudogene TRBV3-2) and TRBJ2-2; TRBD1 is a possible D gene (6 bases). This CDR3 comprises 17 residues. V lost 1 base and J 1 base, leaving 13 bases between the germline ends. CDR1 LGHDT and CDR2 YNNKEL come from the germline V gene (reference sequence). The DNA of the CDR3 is TGTGCCAGCAGCCAAGTCCACAGGGCTTTGAACACCGGGGAGCTGTTTTTT. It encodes CASSQVHRALNTGELFF.